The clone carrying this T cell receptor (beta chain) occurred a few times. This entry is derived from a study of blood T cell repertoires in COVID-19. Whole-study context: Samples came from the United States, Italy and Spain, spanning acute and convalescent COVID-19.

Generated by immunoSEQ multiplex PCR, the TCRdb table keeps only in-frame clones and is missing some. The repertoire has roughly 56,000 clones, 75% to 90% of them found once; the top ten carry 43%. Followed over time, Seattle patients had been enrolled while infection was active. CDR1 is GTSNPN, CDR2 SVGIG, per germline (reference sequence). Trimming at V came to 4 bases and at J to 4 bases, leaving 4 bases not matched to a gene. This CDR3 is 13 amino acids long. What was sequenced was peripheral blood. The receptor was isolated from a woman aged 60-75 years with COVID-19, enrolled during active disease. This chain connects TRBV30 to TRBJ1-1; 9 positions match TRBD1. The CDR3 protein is CAWIRQGVTEAFF. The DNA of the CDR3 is TGTGCCTGGATTAGACAGGGGGTCACTGAAGCTTTCTTT.